These 16 T cell receptor beta chains were all obtained from the same sample, sequenced in a study of blood T cell repertoires in COVID-19. Here immunoSEQ multiplex PCR was the method, and the copy in TCRdb shows in-frame clones only, minus some. Of approximately 98,000 clones in the sample, about nine tenths were seen once. Sequencing was carried out using peripheral blood. These receptors originate from a human donor in a cohort sampled during active COVID-19.

This chain uses TRBV7-6 with TRBJ1-1; 8 nucleotides agree with TRBD1. The CDR3 has 15 amino acids. The V gene end was trimmed by 5 bases and the J gene end by 0 bases; junction bases not matched to a gene: 5. Germline values: CDR1 SGHVS, CDR2 FNYEAQ. CDR3 in amino acids: CASSPLQGVNTEAFF. For the CDR3, the DNA is TGTGCCAGCAGCCCCCTACAGGGGGTGAACACTGAAGCTTTCTTT.

The chain employs TRBV12-3 or TRBV12-4 and TRBJ1-5; perhaps TRBD1 as D (5 bases). The CDR3 totals 13 residues. V was pared by 1 base and J by 7 bases, with 8 bases between. The CDR3 here is CASSLGGGQPQHF. The CDR3 region has the DNA TGTGCCAGCAGTTTAGGGGGGGGGCAGCCCCAGCATTTT.

The gene calls are TRBV7-2 and TRBJ1-1; D gene unclear. The germline gives CDR1 SGHTA, CDR2 FQGNSA. V was cut by 5 bases and J by 0 bases, with 7 bases left in between. The CDR3 is 13 residues long. The CDR3: CASSPYLNTEAFF. Written as DNA, the CDR3 is TGTGCCAGCAGCCCGTATCTGAACACTGAAGCTTTCTTT.

This rearrangement joins TRBV5-1 to TRBJ2-7; 7 bases align to TRBD1. CDR1 and CDR2 from the germline V gene are SGHRS and YFSETQ. The CDR3 length is 15 residues. The V segment lost 4 bases and the J segment 6 bases; nucleotides outside the gene matches: 13. CDR3 DNA sequence: TGCGCCAGCAGCCCTGGGACAGCAAGCTCGCGCGAGCAGTACTTC. Protein: CASSPGTASSREQYF.

The V and J genes are TRBV6-6 and TRBJ1-1; perhaps TRBD1 as D (6 bases). V was shortened by 2 bases and J by 4 bases, with 17 bases between the two germline ends. This CDR3 comprises 16 residues. In germline, CDR1 is MNHNY, CDR2 SVGAGI (reference sequence). CDR3 protein: CASSYPRAGGGTEAFF. In nucleotides, the CDR3 is TGTGCCAGCAGTTACCCGCGAGCGGGGGGCGGCACTGAAGCTTTCTTT.

This clone was seen a single time. V and J are TRBV2 and TRBJ1-2, with TRBD1 matching over 10 bases. The CDR3 runs 12 residues. CDR1 is SNHLY, CDR2 FYNNEI, per germline. V lost 10 bases to trimming and J lost 4 bases; unmatched junction nucleotides: 3. In nucleotides, the CDR3 is TGTGCCATTGGGACAGGGGCCTATGGCTACACCTTC. As protein: CAIGTGAYGYTF.

V is TRBV27 and J is TRBJ2-7; 8 bases align to TRBD1. The CDR3 length is 14 residues. Germline V lookup: CDR1 MNHEY, CDR2 SMNVEV (reference sequence). J lost 2 bases, V lost 3 bases, and 3 bases had no gene match. In DNA form, the CDR3 reads TGTGCCAGCAGTTTTAGGGACAGGACCTACGAGCAGTACTTC. As protein: CASSFRDRTYEQYF.

This chain joins TRBV19 and TRBJ1-5; unclear D gene. The CDR3 runs 14 residues. The germline V gene has CDR1 LNHDA and CDR2 SQIVND (reference sequence). Trimming took off 7 bases at V and 9 bases at J, with 19 bases between the two ends. The CDR3 region is CASNIGSTGRPQHF. CDR3 sequence (DNA): TGTGCCAGTAACATAGGGTCTACGGGGAGGCCCCAGCATTTT. Based on the CDR3 plus reference TRBV19 and TRBJ1-5, the full variable domain is DGGITQSPKYLFRKEGQNVTLSCEQNLNHDAMYWYRQDPGQGLRLIYYSQIVNDFQKGDIAEGYSVSREKKESFPLTVTSAQKNPTAFYLCASNIGSTGRPQHFGDGTRLSIL.

This chain links TRBV12-5 with TRBJ2-1; weak D call: TRBD1 (7 bases). CDR1 is LGHNT and CDR2 is FRNRAP in the germline V gene. Trimming took off 5 bases at V and 7 bases at J, with 21 bases between the two ends. The CDR3 has 16 residues. CDR3 DNA sequence: TGTGCTAGTGGTCTCCAGGGGGGCCCCTTCCCAAATGAGCAGTTCTTC. It is translated as CASGLQGGPFPNEQFF.

The rearrangement links TRBV24-1 to TRBJ1-1; 9 bases align to TRBD1. The CDR3 runs 18 residues. Germline CDR1 reads KGHDR; CDR2 reads SFDVKD. Trimming removed 7 bases from V and 10 bases from J; junction bases left unmatched: 24. CDR3 sequence (DNA): TGTGCCACCAGGGAGGGGGGGACAGGGCATGAATTAGGTGGTGGAGCTTTCTTT. Amino acid sequence: CATREGGTGHELGGGAFF.

The chain is built from TRBV5-1 and TRBJ1-2, with 8 bases fitting TRBD1. The CDR3 consists of 13 residues. Germline V lookup: CDR1 SGHRS, CDR2 YFSETQ. V shed 0 bases, J shed 7 bases, and the junction held 2 bases outside the gene matches. The CDR3 sequence: CASSLGDRSGYTF. DNA for the CDR3: TGCGCCAGCAGCTTGGGGGACAGGAGTGGCTACACCTTC.

The chain employs TRBV6-4 and TRBJ1-2, with 9 nucleotides matching TRBD1. This CDR3 region has 18 residues. V lost 4 bases, J lost 7 bases, and 19 bases stayed unmatched. Germline CDR1 and CDR2: MRHNA and SNTAGT. CDR3 coding DNA: TGTGCCAGCAGTGCCGCACCCACTGGACAGGGGAAACTAGGTGGCTACACCTTC. Translating gives CASSAAPTGQGKLGGYTF.

The chain is built from TRBV6-5 and TRBJ1-1; D is possibly TRBD1 (5 bases). The CDR3 has 15 amino acids. Germline V gene lookup returns CDR1 MNHEY and CDR2 SVGAGI. V lost 5 bases and J 4 bases, leaving 17 bases between the germline ends. CDR3 in DNA: TGTGCCAGCAGTCTACTAAGTGGGGGGGGCACTGAAGCTTTCTTT. It encodes CASSLLSGGGTEAFF.

V is TRBV5-1 and J is TRBJ2-4; 9 bases are a match to TRBD1. V shed 1 base and J 8 bases; nucleotides not matched to a gene: 7. Germline V CDR1 and CDR2: SGHRS, YFSETQ. This CDR3 has 15 amino acids. The CDR3 sequence: CASSLWGQGGDIQYF. CDR3 nucleotide sequence: TGCGCCAGCAGCTTGTGGGGACAGGGTGGGGACATTCAGTACTTC.

V is TRBV6-1 and J is TRBJ2-7; D is unclear. Trimming cost V 1 base and J 3 bases, with 4 bases left between them. Germline CDR1 and CDR2: MNHNS and SASEGT. CDR3 length: 12 residues. The CDR3 region is CASSEVIYEQYF. The CDR3 DNA reads as TGTGCCAGCAGTGAAGTCATCTACGAGCAGTACTTC.

The chain combines TRBV12-3 or TRBV12-4 with TRBJ2-1; maybe TRBD1 (6 bases). This CDR3 comprises 13 residues. V lost 4 bases and J lost 9, with 13 bases in between. The CDR3 sequence: CASSSDSTTEQFF. Written as DNA, the CDR3 is TGTGCCAGCAGTTCGGACAGCACTACTGAGCAGTTCTTC.